One sample yielded the 3 T cell receptor beta chains listed below, sequenced in a study of cytomegalovirus exposure and HLA in healthy donors. The method was immunoSEQ multiplex PCR; TCRdb's version includes in-frame clones alone and lacks a portion of them. The sample has about 120,000 clones, about 96% seen once. Sequenced material: PBMCs. These receptors originate from a man aged 18 to 30 in good health and CMV-seronegative.

This chain links TRBV5-5 with TRBJ2-5, with 10 nucleotides matching TRBD1. The CDR3 is made up of 16 amino acids. After removal of 4 bases from V and 0 bases from J, the junction contained 6 bases not matched to a gene. Per germline, CDR1 SGHKS and CDR2 YYEKEE (reference sequence). The CDR3 spells CASSRWTGGNQETQYF. The CDR3 DNA reads TGTGCCAGCAGCCGATGGACAGGGGGTAACCAAGAGACCCAGTACTTC.

The gene calls are TRBV29-1 and TRBJ2-7; D is possibly TRBD2 (6 bases). Trimming pared 5 bases from V and 7 bases from J, leaving 21 bases between. The CDR3 spans 14 residues. The germline V gene encodes CDR1 SQVTM and CDR2 ANQGSEA. CDR3 nucleotide sequence: TGCAGCGTTCGTACCCCTAGCGTCCGGGGGGAGCAGTACTTC. Amino acids: CSVRTPSVRGEQYF.

This sequence joins TRBV27 and TRBJ1-1; no firm D call. Deletions cut 6 bases from V and 1 base from J, with 15 bases between. CDR1 and CDR2 (germline): MNHEY, SMNVEV (reference sequence). CDR3 length: 15 residues. As DNA, the CDR3 is TGTGCCAGCAGCTTAAGCCCTACAGCGAACACTGAAGCTTTCTTT. Residues: CASSLSPTANTEAFF.